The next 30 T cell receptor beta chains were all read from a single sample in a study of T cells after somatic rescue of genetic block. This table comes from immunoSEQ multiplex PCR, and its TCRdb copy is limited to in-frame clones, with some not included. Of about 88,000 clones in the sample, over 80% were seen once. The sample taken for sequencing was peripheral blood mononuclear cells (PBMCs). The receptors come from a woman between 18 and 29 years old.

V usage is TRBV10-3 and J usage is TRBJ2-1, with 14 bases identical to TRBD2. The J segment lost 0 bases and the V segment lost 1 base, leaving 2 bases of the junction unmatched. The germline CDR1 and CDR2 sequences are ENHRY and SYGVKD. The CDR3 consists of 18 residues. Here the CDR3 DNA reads TGTGCCATCAGTGAGTGGACTAGCGGGGGGAGCTCCTACAATGAGCAGTTCTTC. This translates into CAISEWTSGGSSYNEQFF.

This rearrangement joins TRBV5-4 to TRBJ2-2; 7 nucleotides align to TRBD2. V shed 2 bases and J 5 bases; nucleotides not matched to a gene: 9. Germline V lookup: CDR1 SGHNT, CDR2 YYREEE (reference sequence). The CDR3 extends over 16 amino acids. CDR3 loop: CASSFGGSGETGELFF. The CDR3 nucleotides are TGTGCCAGCAGCTTTGGCGGGAGCGGAGAAACCGGGGAGCTGTTTTTT.

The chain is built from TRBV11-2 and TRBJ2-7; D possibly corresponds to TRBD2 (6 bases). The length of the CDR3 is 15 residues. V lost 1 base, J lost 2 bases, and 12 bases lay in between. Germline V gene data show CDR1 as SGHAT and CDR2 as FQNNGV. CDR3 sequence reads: CASSLGGVRTYEQYF. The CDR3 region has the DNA TGTGCCAGCAGCTTAGGGGGGGTGCGTACCTACGAGCAGTACTTC.

The CDR3 loop is CASSLGLIYEQYF. The CDR3 nucleotides are TGTGCCAGCAGCTTAGGCCTAATTTACGAGCAGTACTTC. The genes are TRBV13 and TRBJ2-7; D not resolved. Germline V CDR1 and CDR2: PRHDT, FYEKMQ (reference sequence). CDR3 size: 13 residues. The V gene lost 0 bases and the J gene lost 4 bases, with 7 bases spanning the gap.

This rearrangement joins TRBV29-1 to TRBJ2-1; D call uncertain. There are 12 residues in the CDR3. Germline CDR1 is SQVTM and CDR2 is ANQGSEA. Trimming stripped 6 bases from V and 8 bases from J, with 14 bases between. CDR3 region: CSVRWVADEQFF. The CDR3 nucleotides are TGCAGCGTCCGATGGGTAGCAGATGAGCAGTTCTTC.

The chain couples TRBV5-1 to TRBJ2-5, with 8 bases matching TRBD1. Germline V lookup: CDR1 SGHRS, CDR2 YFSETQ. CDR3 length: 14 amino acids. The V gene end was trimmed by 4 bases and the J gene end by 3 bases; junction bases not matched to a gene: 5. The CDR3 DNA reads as TGCGCCAGCAGCCCGGGACAGGCTAAAGAGACCCAGTACTTC. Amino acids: CASSPGQAKETQYF.

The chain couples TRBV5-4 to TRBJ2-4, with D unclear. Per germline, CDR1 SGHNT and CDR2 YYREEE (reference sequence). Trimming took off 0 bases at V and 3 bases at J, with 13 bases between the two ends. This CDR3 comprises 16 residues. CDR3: CASSLDRDSVKNIQYF. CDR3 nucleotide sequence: TGTGCCAGCAGCTTGGATAGGGATTCGGTCAAAAACATTCAGTACTTC.

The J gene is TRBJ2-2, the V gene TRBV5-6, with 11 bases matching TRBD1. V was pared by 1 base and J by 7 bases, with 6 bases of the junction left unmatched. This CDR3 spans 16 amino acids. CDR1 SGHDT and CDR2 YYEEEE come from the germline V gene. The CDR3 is CASSLSDRGLGGELFF. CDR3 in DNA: TGTGCCAGCAGCTTGTCGGACAGGGGGCTTGGCGGGGAGCTGTTTTTT.

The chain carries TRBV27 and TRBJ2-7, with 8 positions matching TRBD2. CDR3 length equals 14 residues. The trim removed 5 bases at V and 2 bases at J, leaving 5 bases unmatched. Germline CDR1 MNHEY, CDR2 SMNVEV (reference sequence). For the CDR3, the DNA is TGTGCCAGCAGTCGGGGGGGGCCCCCCTACGAGCAGTACTTC. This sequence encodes CASSRGGPPYEQYF.

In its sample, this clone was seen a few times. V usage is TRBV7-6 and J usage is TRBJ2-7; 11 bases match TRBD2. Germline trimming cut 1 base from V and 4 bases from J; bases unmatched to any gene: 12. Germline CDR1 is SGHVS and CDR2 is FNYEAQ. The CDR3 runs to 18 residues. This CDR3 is CASSLGSGRAFFSYEQYF. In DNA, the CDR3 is TGTGCCAGCAGCTTAGGTAGCGGGAGGGCGTTCTTCTCTTACGAGCAGTACTTC.

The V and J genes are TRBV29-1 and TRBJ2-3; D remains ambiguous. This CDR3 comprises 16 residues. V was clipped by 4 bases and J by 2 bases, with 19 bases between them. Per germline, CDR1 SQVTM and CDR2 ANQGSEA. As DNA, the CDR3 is TGCAGCGTTGCCGCCCGTCCCCCCGGTGACACAGATACGCAGTATTTT. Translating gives CSVAARPPGDTDTQYF.

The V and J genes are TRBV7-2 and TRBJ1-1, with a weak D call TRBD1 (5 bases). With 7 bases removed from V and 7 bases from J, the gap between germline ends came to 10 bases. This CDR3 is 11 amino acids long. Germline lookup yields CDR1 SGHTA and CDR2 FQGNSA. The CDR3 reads CASTDRLEAFF. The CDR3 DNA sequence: TGTGCCAGCACCGACAGACTTGAAGCTTTCTTT.

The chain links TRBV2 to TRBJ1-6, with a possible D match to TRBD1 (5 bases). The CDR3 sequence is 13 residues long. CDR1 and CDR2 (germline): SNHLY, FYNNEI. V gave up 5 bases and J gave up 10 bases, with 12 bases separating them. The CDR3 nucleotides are TGTGCCAGCAGTCCCCGGGGGGAATCACCCCTCCACTTT. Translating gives CASSPRGESPLHF.

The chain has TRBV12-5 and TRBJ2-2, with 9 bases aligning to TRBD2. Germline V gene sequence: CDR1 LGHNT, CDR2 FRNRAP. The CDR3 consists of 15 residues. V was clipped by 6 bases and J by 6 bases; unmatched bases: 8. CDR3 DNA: TGTGCTAGTGGAAGTAGCGGGAGTGTCTCCGGGGAGCTGTTTTTT. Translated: CASGSSGSVSGELFF. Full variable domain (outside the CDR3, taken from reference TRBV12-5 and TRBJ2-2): DARVTQTPRHKVTEMGQEVTMRCQPILGHNTVFWYRQTMMQGLELLAYFRNRAPLDDSGMPKDRFSAEMPDATLATLKIQPSEPRDSAVYFCASGSSGSVSGELFFGEGSRLTVL.

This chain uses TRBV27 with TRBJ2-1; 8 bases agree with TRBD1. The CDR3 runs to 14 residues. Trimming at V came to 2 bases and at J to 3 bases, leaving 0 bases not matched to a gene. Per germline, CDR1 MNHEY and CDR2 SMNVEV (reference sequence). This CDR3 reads CASSLGTGYNEQFF. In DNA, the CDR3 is TGTGCCAGCAGTTTAGGGACAGGCTACAATGAGCAGTTCTTC.

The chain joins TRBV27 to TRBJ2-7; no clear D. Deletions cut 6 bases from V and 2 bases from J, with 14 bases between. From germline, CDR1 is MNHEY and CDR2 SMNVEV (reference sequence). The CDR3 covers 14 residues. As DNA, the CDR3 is TGTGCCAGCAGCCCATCCATCATGGCCTACGAGCAGTACTTC. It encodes CASSPSIMAYEQYF.

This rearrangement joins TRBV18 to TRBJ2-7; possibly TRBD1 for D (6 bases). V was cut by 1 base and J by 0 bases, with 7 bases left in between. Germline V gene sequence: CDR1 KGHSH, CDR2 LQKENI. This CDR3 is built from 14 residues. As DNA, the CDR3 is TGTGCCAGCTCACCACACAGGGACTCCTACGAGCAGTACTTC. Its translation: CASSPHRDSYEQYF.

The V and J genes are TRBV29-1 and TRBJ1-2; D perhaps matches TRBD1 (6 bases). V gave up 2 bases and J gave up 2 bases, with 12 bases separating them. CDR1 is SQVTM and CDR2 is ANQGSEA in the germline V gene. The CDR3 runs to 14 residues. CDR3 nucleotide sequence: TGCAGCGTTGAAAGGGGGGTGGAAAACTATGGCTACACCTTC. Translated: CSVERGVENYGYTF.

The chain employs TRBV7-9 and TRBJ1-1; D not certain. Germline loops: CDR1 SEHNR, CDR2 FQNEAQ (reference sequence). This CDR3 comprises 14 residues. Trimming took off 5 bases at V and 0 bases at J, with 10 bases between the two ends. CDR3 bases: TGTGCCAGCAGCCCGGTGGGCATGAACACTGAAGCTTTCTTT. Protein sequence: CASSPVGMNTEAFF.

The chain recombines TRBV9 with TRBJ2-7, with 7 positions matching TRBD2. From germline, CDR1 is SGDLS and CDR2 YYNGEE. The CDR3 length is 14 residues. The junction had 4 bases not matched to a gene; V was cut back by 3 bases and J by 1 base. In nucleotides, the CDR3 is TGTGCCAGCAGCGGTTCAGCGGGATCCTACGAGCAGTACTTC. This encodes CASSGSAGSYEQYF.

The CDR3 coding sequence is TGTGCCAGTAGTATCATCCCGGACAGGGGGCCCTACTACGAGCAGTACTTC. This gives the protein CASSIIPDRGPYYEQYF. J is TRBJ2-7 and V is TRBV19; TRBD1 agrees at 11 bases. CDR3 length: 17 amino acids. Germline-derived CDR1 and CDR2 are LNHDA and SQIVND (reference sequence). Trimming at V came to 3 bases and at J to 3 bases, leaving 10 bases not matched to a gene.

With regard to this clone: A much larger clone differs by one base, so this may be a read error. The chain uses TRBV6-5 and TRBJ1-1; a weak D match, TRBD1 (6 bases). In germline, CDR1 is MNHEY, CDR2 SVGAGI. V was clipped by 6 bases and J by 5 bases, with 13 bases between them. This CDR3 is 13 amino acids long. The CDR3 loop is CASRRQEVTEAFF. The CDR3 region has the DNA TGTGCCAGCAGGCGACAGGAGGTGACTGAAGCTTTCTTT.

The CDR3 reads CASSTHRDRGFYEQFF. The CDR3 nucleotides are TGTGCCAGTAGTACCCACCGGGACAGGGGGTTCTATGAGCAGTTCTTC. This sequence joins TRBV19 and TRBJ2-1, with 11 bases matching TRBD1. The CDR3 spans 16 residues. Germline V gene sequence: CDR1 LNHDA, CDR2 SQIVND (reference sequence). V trimming: 4 bases; J trimming: 8 bases; junction bases outside the gene matches: 10.

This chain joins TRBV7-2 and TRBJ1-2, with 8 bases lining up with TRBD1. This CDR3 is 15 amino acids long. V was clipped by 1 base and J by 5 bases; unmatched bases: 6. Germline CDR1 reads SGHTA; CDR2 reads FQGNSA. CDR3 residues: CASSLDGTGNYGYTF. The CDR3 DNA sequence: TGTGCCAGCAGCTTAGATGGGACAGGCAATTATGGCTACACCTTC. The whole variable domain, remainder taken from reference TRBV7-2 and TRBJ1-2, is GAGVSQSPSNKVTEKGKDVELRCDPISGHTALYWYRQSLGQGLEFLIYFQGNSAPDKSGLPSDRFSAERTGGSVSTLTIQRTQQEDSAVYLCASSLDGTGNYGYTFGSGTRLTVV.

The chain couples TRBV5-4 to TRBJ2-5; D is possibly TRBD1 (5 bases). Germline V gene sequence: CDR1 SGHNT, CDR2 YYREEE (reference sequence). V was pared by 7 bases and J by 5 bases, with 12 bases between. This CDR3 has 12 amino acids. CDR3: CASADRSETQYF. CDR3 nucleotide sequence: TGTGCCAGCGCTGACAGATCCGAGACCCAGTACTTC. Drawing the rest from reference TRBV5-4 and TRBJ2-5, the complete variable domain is ETGVTQSPTHLIKTRGQQVTLRCSSQSGHNTVSWYQQALGQGPQFIFQYYREEENGRGNFPPRFSGLQFPNYSSELNVNALELDDSALYLCASADRSETQYFGPGTRLLVL.

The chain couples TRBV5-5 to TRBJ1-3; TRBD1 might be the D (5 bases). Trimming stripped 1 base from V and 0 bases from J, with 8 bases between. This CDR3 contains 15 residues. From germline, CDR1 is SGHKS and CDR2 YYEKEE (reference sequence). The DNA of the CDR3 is TGTGCCAGCAGCTTGAGGGACGACTCTGGAAACACCATATATTTT. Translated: CASSLRDDSGNTIYF.

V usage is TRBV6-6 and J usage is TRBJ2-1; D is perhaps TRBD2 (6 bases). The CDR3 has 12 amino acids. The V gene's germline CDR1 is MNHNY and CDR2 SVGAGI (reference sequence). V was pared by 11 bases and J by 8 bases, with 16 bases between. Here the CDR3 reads CAAAGPGDEQFF. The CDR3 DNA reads TGTGCCGCGGCGGGGCCGGGTGATGAGCAGTTCTTC.

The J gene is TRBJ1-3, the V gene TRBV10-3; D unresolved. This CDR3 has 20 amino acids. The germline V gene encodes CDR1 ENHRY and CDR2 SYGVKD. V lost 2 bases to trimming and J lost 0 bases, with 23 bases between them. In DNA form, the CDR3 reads TGTGCCATCAGTGAGCCGACCCCCGGGCAAACTGCTCACTCTGGAAACACCATATATTTT. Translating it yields CAISEPTPGQTAHSGNTIYF.

The chain's CDR3 is CASSPRGVDQPQHF. The CDR3 DNA reads as TGTGCCAGCAGCCCCCGAGGGGTGGATCAGCCCCAGCATTTT. The chain uses TRBV9 and TRBJ1-5; TRBD1 is a possible D gene (5 bases). Deletions cut 4 bases from V and 5 bases from J, with 13 bases between. The CDR3 is made up of 14 amino acids. CDR1 SGDLS and CDR2 YYNGEE come from the germline V gene.

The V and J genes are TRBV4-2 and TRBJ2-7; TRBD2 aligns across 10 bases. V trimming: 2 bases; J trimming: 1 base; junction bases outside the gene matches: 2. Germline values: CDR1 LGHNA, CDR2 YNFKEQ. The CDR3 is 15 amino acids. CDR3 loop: CASSQTSGASYEQYF. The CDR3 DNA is TGTGCCAGCAGCCAAACTAGCGGGGCTTCCTACGAGCAGTACTTC.